These T cell receptor beta chains were read from a single sample in a study of blood T cell repertoires in COVID-19. Sequencing used immunoSEQ multiplex PCR; TCRdb keeps in-frame clones, though not all of them. This sample yields 250,000 to 350,000 clones, of which about 85% are seen a single time; under 6.5% belongs to the top ten. Sequencing was performed on PBMCs or T cells enriched from blood (not recorded which). Receptor source: a woman in her 30s who had recovered from COVID-19. CDR3s include the opening cysteine and the closing phenylalanine or tryptophan. Fields, in order: V gene, J gene, clone size, D gene, CDR3 DNA, CDR3 protein. The D gene is left open where the match is weak. Expanded clones are given a class, and other clones once, few, many or no size at all.

V: TRBV29-1; J: TRBJ2-7; size: -; D: -; DNA: TGCAGCGTTGGCGGCCTTAAGTCCGAGCAGTACTTC; CDR3: CSVGGLKSEQYF
V: TRBV5-1; J: TRBJ2-3; size: -; D: -; DNA: TGCGCCAGCAGCTTGCGAAGACAGTCTAGCACAGATACGCAGTATTTT; CDR3: CASSLRRQSSTDTQYF
V: TRBV19; J: TRBJ1-1; size: -; D: -; DNA: TGTGCCAGTAGTCTTAGGGGGGGGAACACTGAAGCTTTCTTT; CDR3: CASSLRGGNTEAFF
V: TRBV2; J: TRBJ1-1; size: -; D: -; DNA: TGTGCCAGCAGTGCCCGGGAAAACACTGAAGCTTTCTTT; CDR3: CASSARENTEAFF
V: TRBV4-1; J: TRBJ2-5; size: -; D: TRBD1; DNA: TGCGCCAGCAGCCAACCGGCTATGGGACAGGGGGGGGAGACCCAGTACTTC; CDR3: CASSQPAMGQGGETQYF
V: TRBV9; J: TRBJ2-2; size: -; D: TRBD1; DNA: TGTGCCAGCAGCGTAGACAGGGGGCAATCCGGGGAGCTGTTTTTT; CDR3: CASSVDRGQSGELFF
V: TRBV21-1; J: TRBJ2-3; size: -; D: -; DNA: TGTGCCAGCAGCAAAGGTGGTAGCGGGGACTTCACAGATACGCAGTATTTT; CDR3: CASSKGGSGDFTDTQYF
V: TRBV5-1; J: TRBJ1-1; size: -; D: -; DNA: TGCGCCAGCAGCTTAGGCGGAGTCCCGGTCTCATCGGCTTTCTTT; CDR3: CASSLGGVPVSSAFF
V: TRBV4-3; J: TRBJ2-7; size: -; D: TRBD1; DNA: TGCGCCAGCAGCCAAGGATTCCCCTCCGCCGGGACAGGGAAAGACGAGCAGTACTTC; CDR3: CASSQGFPSAGTGKDEQYF
V: TRBV6-4; J: TRBJ1-5; size: -; D: -; DNA: TGTGCCAGCAGTGAGGGGGCCTTTCAGCCCCAGCATTTT; CDR3: CASSEGAFQPQHF
V: TRBV27; J: TRBJ2-7; size: -; D: TRBD1; DNA: TGTGCCAGCTCCCGGACAGGGACGTTCTACGAGCAGTACTTC; CDR3: CASSRTGTFYEQYF
V: TRBV18; J: TRBJ2-7; size: -; D: -; DNA: TGTGCCAGCTCACCGACAGCGAGCGAGCAGTACTTC; CDR3: CASSPTASEQYF
V: TRBV7-9; J: TRBJ1-6; size: once; D: -; DNA: TGTGCCAGCAGACCCCAGACACCCAACTCCTATAATTCACCCCTCCACTTT; CDR3: CASRPQTPNSYNSPLHF
V: TRBV19; J: TRBJ2-2; size: -; D: -; DNA: TGTGCCAGTAGTATAAGTGGTTGGGGCTCGAACACCGGGGAGCTGTTTTTT; CDR3: CASSISGWGSNTGELFF
V: TRBV7-3; J: TRBJ1-2; size: -; D: TRBD1; DNA: TGTGCCAGCAGCCCCGGACCGGGACAGGGGACTTATGGCTACACCTTC; CDR3: CASSPGPGQGTYGYTF
V: TRBV15; J: TRBJ1-1; size: -; D: -; DNA: TGTGCCACCAGCAGAGATGGGCAGACTGAAGCTTTCTTT; CDR3: CATSRDGQTEAFF
V: TRBV5-1; J: TRBJ1-4; size: -; D: -; DNA: TGCGCCAGCAGCACTGGACGGGATTCTGAAAAACTGTTTTTT; CDR3: CASSTGRDSEKLFF
V: TRBV4-1; J: TRBJ1-1; size: -; D: -; DNA: TGCGCCAGCAGCTCACGGGTTGAAGCTTTCTTT; CDR3: CASSSRVEAFF
V: TRBV7-2; J: TRBJ1-5; size: -; D: TRBD1; DNA: TGTGCCAGCAGCTTAGCGGAACAGGGGATTACGGGCAATCAGCCCCAGCATTTT; CDR3: CASSLAEQGITGNQPQHF
V: TRBV27; J: TRBJ2-5; size: -; D: TRBD2; DNA: TGTGCCAGCAGTTTAAGTAGCGGGGGGGGAGAGACCCAGTACTTC; CDR3: CASSLSSGGGETQYF
V: TRBV18; J: TRBJ1-5; size: -; D: TRBD1; DNA: TGTGCCAGCTCACCAAAGCCGGGACAGGCCCGTGGGCAGCCCCAGCATTTT; CDR3: CASSPKPGQARGQPQHF
V: TRBV2; J: TRBJ1-2; size: -; D: TRBD1; DNA: TGTGCCAGCAGCCCCCTGACAGGGGGCTATGGCTACACCTTC; CDR3: CASSPLTGGYGYTF
V: TRBV7-9; J: TRBJ1-2; size: -; D: -; DNA: TGTGCCAGCAGCTTAGGTGTTGCGGTAAACTATGGCTACACCTTC; CDR3: CASSLGVAVNYGYTF
V: TRBV3-1/TRBV3-2; J: TRBJ1-1; size: -; D: TRBD1; DNA: TGTGCCAGCAGCCAAGGGACGTTCAGGGGGCTATTGGACGGAACTGAAGCTTTCTTT; CDR3: CASSQGTFRGLLDGTEAFF
V: TRBV6-1; J: TRBJ1-6; size: -; D: -; DNA: TGTGCCAGCAGTGAAAGGACCTCCCGGGGCTATAATTCACCCCTCCACTTT; CDR3: CASSERTSRGYNSPLHF
V: TRBV5-1; J: TRBJ1-6; size: -; D: TRBD1; DNA: TGCGCCAGCAGCATAGACAGGGTCGGTAATTCACCCCTCCACTTT; CDR3: CASSIDRVGNSPLHF
V: TRBV9; J: TRBJ2-3; size: -; D: -; DNA: TGTGCCAGCAGCGTAGAGAGGAGGGGGCAGAGCACAGATACGCAGTATTTT; CDR3: CASSVERRGQSTDTQYF
V: TRBV7-9; J: TRBJ1-1; size: -; D: TRBD1; DNA: TGTGCCAGCAGCCCACCCCGGGCAGGGGGCGCCGGCACTGAAGCTTTCTTT; CDR3: CASSPPRAGGAGTEAFF
V: TRBV18; J: TRBJ1-2; size: few; D: TRBD1; DNA: TGTGCCAGCTCACCTGCGGGACAGGCTTCAGGGAAGGGTGGCTACACCTTC; CDR3: CASSPAGQASGKGGYTF
V: TRBV6-4; J: TRBJ1-5; size: few; D: TRBD1; DNA: TGTGCCAGCAGAGGGGGCGTCGGCAATCAGCCCCAGCATTTT; CDR3: CASRGGVGNQPQHF
V: TRBV18; J: TRBJ1-3; size: once; D: -; DNA: TGTGCCAGCTCACCCGTCAGAACGGGGGGAAACACCATATATTTT; CDR3: CASSPVRTGGNTIYF
V: TRBV19; J: TRBJ1-5; size: -; D: TRBD1; DNA: TGTGCCAGTAGACCCCTCGGACAGGGCCAGCCCCAGCATTTT; CDR3: CASRPLGQGQPQHF
V: TRBV18; J: TRBJ1-1; size: -; D: TRBD1; DNA: TGTGCCAGCTCACCACGGGGACAGGGGCCGACTGAAGCTTTCTTT; CDR3: CASSPRGQGPTEAFF
V: TRBV3-1/TRBV3-2; J: TRBJ1-1; size: -; D: TRBD1; DNA: TGTGCCAGCAGAGCCGGGACAGTGAACACTGAAGCTTTCTTT; CDR3: CASRAGTVNTEAFF
V: TRBV30; J: TRBJ1-5; size: -; D: -; DNA: TGTGCCTGGAGTGTAGCGGGCAATCAGCCCCAGCATTTT; CDR3: CAWSVAGNQPQHF
V: TRBV28; J: TRBJ1-3; size: -; D: -; DNA: TGTGCCAGCAGTTTAAAAGACTGGTACTCTGGAAACACCATATATTTT; CDR3: CASSLKDWYSGNTIYF
V: TRBV30; J: TRBJ2-2; size: -; D: TRBD1; DNA: TGTGCCTGGACCAGGGACAGGGCATACACCGGGGAGCTGTTTTTT; CDR3: CAWTRDRAYTGELFF
V: TRBV9; J: TRBJ1-5; size: -; D: -; DNA: TGTGCCAGCAGCGTAGCACAAAATCAGCCCCAGCATTTT; CDR3: CASSVAQNQPQHF
V: TRBV6-6; J: TRBJ1-1; size: -; D: TRBD1; DNA: TGTGCCAGCAGCCTACAGGGGCCCCAGCTTGAAGCTTTCTTT; CDR3: CASSLQGPQLEAFF
V: TRBV6-1; J: TRBJ2-2; size: -; D: -; DNA: TGTGCCAGCAGTGTGGGGGGGCTTGTATACACCGGGGAGCTGTTTTTT; CDR3: CASSVGGLVYTGELFF